A selection of T cell receptor beta chains follows, all from one sample in a study of blood T cell repertoires in COVID-19. Sequencing used immunoSEQ multiplex PCR; TCRdb keeps in-frame clones, though not all of them. The sample lists roughly 250,000 clones, 82% occurring once. Sequencing was carried out using peripheral blood. Receptors originate from an elderly woman with acute or convalescent COVID-19. CDR3s include the opening cysteine and the closing phenylalanine or tryptophan. Fields, in order: V gene, J gene, D gene, clone size, CDR3 protein, CDR3 DNA. The D gene is left open where the match is weak. Some rows have no size entry. The others give once, few or many, or a class for an expanded clone.

v_gene: TRBV2; j_gene: TRBJ2-1; d_gene: TRBD2; abundance: .; CDR3aa: CASRTSGYNEQFF; CDR3nt: TGTGCCAGCCGGACTAGCGGATACAATGAGCAGTTCTTC
v_gene: TRBV7-3; j_gene: TRBJ2-5; d_gene: .; abundance: .; CDR3aa: CASSPRAGAQETQYF; CDR3nt: TGTGCCAGCAGCCCAAGGGCGGGGGCACAAGAGACCCAGTACTTC
v_gene: TRBV2; j_gene: TRBJ1-4; d_gene: .; abundance: .; CDR3aa: CASRRRGPGEKLFF; CDR3nt: TGTGCCAGCAGACGCAGGGGCCCCGGGGAAAAACTGTTTTTT
v_gene: TRBV7-9; j_gene: TRBJ2-5; d_gene: TRBD1; abundance: .; CDR3aa: CASSQRQGVETQYF; CDR3nt: TGTGCCAGCAGCCAAAGACAGGGAGTTGAGACCCAGTACTTC
v_gene: TRBV13; j_gene: TRBJ1-1; d_gene: .; abundance: .; CDR3aa: CASTERVNTEAFF; CDR3nt: TGTGCCAGCACCGAGAGAGTGAACACTGAAGCTTTCTTT
v_gene: TRBV12-3/TRBV12-4; j_gene: TRBJ1-4; d_gene: .; abundance: .; CDR3aa: CASSKGVYEKLFF; CDR3nt: TGTGCCAGCAGCAAAGGGGTCTACGAAAAACTGTTTTTT
v_gene: TRBV28; j_gene: TRBJ1-1; d_gene: .; abundance: once; CDR3aa: CASSFWQGWTEAFF; CDR3nt: TGTGCCAGCAGTTTCTGGCAGGGATGGACTGAAGCTTTCTTT
v_gene: TRBV30; j_gene: TRBJ1-2; d_gene: .; abundance: .; CDR3aa: CAWSSSVYGYTF; CDR3nt: TGTGCCTGGAGTTCGTCAGTCTATGGCTACACCTTC
v_gene: TRBV7-2; j_gene: TRBJ2-1; d_gene: TRBD2; abundance: .; CDR3aa: CASSLVSSGGANEQFF; CDR3nt: TGTGCCAGCAGCTTAGTTTCCAGCGGGGGGGCCAATGAGCAGTTCTTC
v_gene: TRBV9; j_gene: TRBJ2-1; d_gene: TRBD2; abundance: .; CDR3aa: CASSVALAGGDNEQFF; CDR3nt: TGTGCCAGCAGCGTTGCTCTAGCGGGGGGAGACAATGAGCAGTTCTTC
v_gene: TRBV7-9; j_gene: TRBJ2-7; d_gene: .; abundance: .; CDR3aa: CASSQTGGRSSYEQYF; CDR3nt: TGTGCCAGCAGCCAGACGGGGGGCAGGAGCTCCTACGAGCAGTACTTC
v_gene: TRBV28; j_gene: TRBJ2-7; d_gene: .; abundance: .; CDR3aa: CASSPSATTYEQYF; CDR3nt: TGTGCCAGCAGTCCCTCAGCCACTACCTACGAGCAGTACTTC
v_gene: TRBV7-3; j_gene: TRBJ2-2; d_gene: .; abundance: .; CDR3aa: CASSFGSGELFF; CDR3nt: TGTGCCAGCAGCTTCGGGTCCGGGGAGCTGTTTTTT
v_gene: TRBV29-1; j_gene: TRBJ1-2; d_gene: .; abundance: .; CDR3aa: CSVGRDGYTF; CDR3nt: TGCAGCGTTGGCAGGGATGGCTACACCTTC
v_gene: TRBV6-5; j_gene: TRBJ1-1; d_gene: .; abundance: .; CDR3aa: CASSRAGREGEAFF; CDR3nt: TGTGCCAGCAGTAGGGCAGGCCGGGAAGGGGAAGCTTTCTTT
v_gene: TRBV28; j_gene: TRBJ1-5; d_gene: TRBD1; abundance: .; CDR3aa: CASRAGQGWRQPQHF; CDR3nt: TGTGCCAGCAGAGCGGGACAGGGGTGGCGTCAGCCCCAGCATTTT
v_gene: TRBV18; j_gene: TRBJ2-7; d_gene: TRBD2; abundance: .; CDR3aa: CASSPRPAGGRYEQYF; CDR3nt: TGTGCCAGCTCACCACGTCCGGCGGGAGGACGCTACGAGCAGTACTTC
v_gene: TRBV2; j_gene: TRBJ1-6; d_gene: .; abundance: .; CDR3aa: CASSPQTYNSPLHF; CDR3nt: TGTGCCAGCAGTCCTCAGACTTATAATTCACCCCTCCACTTT
v_gene: TRBV5-5; j_gene: TRBJ2-7; d_gene: TRBD2; abundance: .; CDR3aa: CASSLTSVYEQYF; CDR3nt: TGTGCCAGCAGCCTGACTAGCGTCTACGAGCAGTACTTC
v_gene: TRBV19; j_gene: TRBJ1-5; d_gene: .; abundance: .; CDR3aa: CASSGGQNNQPQHF; CDR3nt: TGTGCCAGTAGTGGCGGTCAGAACAATCAGCCCCAGCATTTT
v_gene: TRBV10-3; j_gene: TRBJ1-1; d_gene: TRBD1; abundance: .; CDR3aa: CAISESTGGMNTEAFF; CDR3nt: TGTGCCATCAGTGAGTCGACAGGGGGCATGAACACTGAAGCTTTCTTT
v_gene: TRBV2; j_gene: TRBJ2-3; d_gene: TRBD1; abundance: .; CDR3aa: CASGKQGSPADTQYF; CDR3nt: TGTGCCAGCGGGAAACAGGGGTCCCCGGCAGATACGCAGTATTTT
v_gene: TRBV19; j_gene: TRBJ1-5; d_gene: .; abundance: .; CDR3aa: CASSMVTLGSQPQHF; CDR3nt: TGTGCCAGTAGTATGGTAACCTTGGGGAGTCAGCCCCAGCATTTT
v_gene: TRBV2; j_gene: TRBJ1-1; d_gene: .; abundance: .; CDR3aa: CASSVRQVTEAFF; CDR3nt: TGTGCCAGCAGTGTAAGACAGGTCACTGAAGCTTTCTTT
v_gene: TRBV5-1; j_gene: TRBJ2-2; d_gene: TRBD2; abundance: .; CDR3aa: CASSLEGLAGMTGELFF; CDR3nt: TGCGCCAGCAGCTTGGAAGGACTAGCGGGTATGACCGGGGAGCTGTTTTTT
v_gene: TRBV11-2; j_gene: TRBJ1-6; d_gene: .; abundance: .; CDR3aa: CASSRERTASPLHF; CDR3nt: TGTGCCAGCAGCCGCGAGAGAACAGCTTCACCCCTCCACTTT
v_gene: TRBV29-1; j_gene: TRBJ2-7; d_gene: TRBD1; abundance: .; CDR3aa: CSAQTGGGEQYF; CDR3nt: TGCAGCGCACAGACAGGGGGCGGCGAGCAGTACTTC
v_gene: TRBV4-3; j_gene: TRBJ2-1; d_gene: TRBD2; abundance: .; CDR3aa: CASSQIPSGRSNNEQFF; CDR3nt: TGCGCCAGCAGCCAAATCCCTAGCGGGAGGTCCAACAATGAGCAGTTCTTC
v_gene: TRBV7-2; j_gene: TRBJ2-7; d_gene: TRBD2; abundance: .; CDR3aa: CASSLRASGTYEQYF; CDR3nt: TGTGCCAGCAGCCTAAGGGCTAGCGGAACCTACGAGCAGTACTTC
v_gene: TRBV30; j_gene: TRBJ1-6; d_gene: .; abundance: .; CDR3aa: CAWTLSKRSVGYNSPLHF; CDR3nt: TGTGCCTGGACCCTCTCCAAGAGGTCCGTCGGCTATAATTCACCCCTCCACTTT
v_gene: TRBV10-3; j_gene: TRBJ1-2; d_gene: TRBD1; abundance: .; CDR3aa: CAISGVQGKSYGYTF; CDR3nt: TGTGCCATCAGTGGCGTACAGGGGAAGTCCTATGGCTACACCTTC
v_gene: TRBV7-3; j_gene: TRBJ1-1; d_gene: .; abundance: .; CDR3aa: CASSLNTNTEAFF; CDR3nt: TGTGCCAGCAGCTTAAATACAAACACTGAAGCTTTCTTT
v_gene: TRBV9; j_gene: TRBJ1-2; d_gene: .; abundance: .; CDR3aa: CASSVGQGFGNYGYTF; CDR3nt: TGTGCCAGCAGCGTAGGTCAGGGGTTCGGGAACTATGGCTACACCTTC
v_gene: TRBV5-1; j_gene: TRBJ1-4; d_gene: TRBD1; abundance: .; CDR3aa: CASSARQGGGEKLFF; CDR3nt: TGCGCCAGCAGCGCCCGACAGGGAGGTGGTGAAAAACTGTTTTTT
v_gene: TRBV5-1; j_gene: TRBJ1-1; d_gene: .; abundance: .; CDR3aa: CASSLSKNTEAFF; CDR3nt: TGCGCCAGCAGCTTGTCCAAGAACACTGAAGCTTTCTTT
v_gene: TRBV5-4; j_gene: TRBJ1-3; d_gene: .; abundance: .; CDR3aa: CASSLDKGRGNTIYF; CDR3nt: TGTGCCAGCAGCTTGGATAAAGGGAGGGGAAACACCATATATTTT
v_gene: TRBV2; j_gene: TRBJ1-1; d_gene: .; abundance: .; CDR3aa: CASSGNRGNTEAFF; CDR3nt: TGTGCCAGCTCTGGAAATAGGGGGAACACTGAAGCTTTCTTT
v_gene: TRBV7-6; j_gene: TRBJ2-1; d_gene: TRBD1; abundance: .; CDR3aa: CASSFGQGYEQFF; CDR3nt: TGTGCCAGCAGCTTTGGACAGGGTTATGAGCAGTTCTTC
v_gene: TRBV30; j_gene: TRBJ2-2; d_gene: TRBD2; abundance: once; CDR3aa: CAWTLIAGTNTGELFF; CDR3nt: TGTGCCTGGACCTTGATAGCGGGGACGAACACCGGGGAGCTGTTTTTT
v_gene: TRBV7-2; j_gene: TRBJ2-2; d_gene: .; abundance: .; CDR3aa: CASSLRQNTGELFF; CDR3nt: TGTGCCAGCAGCTTGCGACAAAACACCGGGGAGCTGTTTTTT
v_gene: TRBV6-5; j_gene: TRBJ1-2; d_gene: .; abundance: .; CDR3aa: CASRTGSVVLYGYTF; CDR3nt: TGTGCCAGCAGAACCGGGTCGGTGGTCCTCTATGGCTACACCTTC
v_gene: TRBV27; j_gene: TRBJ2-1; d_gene: .; abundance: .; CDR3aa: CASRPGTHRSYNEQFF; CDR3nt: TGTGCCAGCAGGCCAGGAACCCACCGCTCCTACAATGAGCAGTTCTTC
v_gene: TRBV4-1; j_gene: TRBJ2-3; d_gene: TRBD1; abundance: .; CDR3aa: CASSRGTGGRADTQYF; CDR3nt: TGCGCCAGCAGCCGCGGGACAGGGGGAAGGGCAGATACGCAGTATTTT
v_gene: TRBV5-1; j_gene: TRBJ2-1; d_gene: TRBD2; abundance: .; CDR3aa: CASSFQAGEANEQFF; CDR3nt: TGCGCCAGCAGCTTCCAAGCGGGAGAGGCCAATGAGCAGTTCTTC
v_gene: TRBV7-9; j_gene: TRBJ1-1; d_gene: TRBD1; abundance: .; CDR3aa: CASTTGTGANTEAFF; CDR3nt: TGTGCCAGCACCACCGGGACAGGGGCCAACACTGAAGCTTTCTTT
v_gene: TRBV4-1; j_gene: TRBJ1-2; d_gene: TRBD1; abundance: .; CDR3aa: CASSQGTTGMGYGYTF; CDR3nt: TGCGCCAGCAGCCAAGGGACGACAGGGATGGGCTATGGCTACACCTTC
v_gene: TRBV28; j_gene: TRBJ1-1; d_gene: TRBD1; abundance: .; CDR3aa: CASSYQGANTEAFF; CDR3nt: TGTGCCAGCAGTTACCAGGGGGCGAACACTGAAGCTTTCTTT
v_gene: TRBV7-8; j_gene: TRBJ2-5; d_gene: TRBD2; abundance: .; CDR3aa: CASSLPGGVGPRTQYF; CDR3nt: TGTGCCAGCAGCTTACCCGGGGGGGTGGGACCCAGGACCCAGTACTTC
v_gene: TRBV7-2; j_gene: TRBJ2-5; d_gene: .; abundance: .; CDR3aa: CASRLGGQETQYF; CDR3nt: TGTGCCAGCAGACTAGGAGGGCAAGAGACCCAGTACTTC